A selection of T cell receptor beta chains follows, all from one sample in a study of post-analysis software for immune sequencing data. TCRdb reprocessed the PCR reads via MiXCR and lists one record per CDR3 protein. Of 350,000 to 450,000 distinct CDR3 sequences detected, 39% appear once; the ten largest clones hold around 8%. The sequenced sample was blood. These receptor sequences come from a girl aged 2 to 10 with multiple sclerosis. CDR3s include the opening cysteine and the closing phenylalanine or tryptophan. D genes are given only for firm matches. For some rows the clone size is stated as once, few or many, or as a class when expanded; others skip it.

abundance,v_gene,j_gene,d_gene,CDR3nt,CDR3aa
-,TRBV12-3/TRBV12-4,TRBJ2-7,TRBD1,TGTGCCAGCAGTCCAGGGACAGGGGCTACCTACGAGCAGTACTTC,CASSPGTGATYEQYF
-,TRBV7-2,TRBJ1-5,TRBD1,TGTGCCAGCAGCTTATCTGGCAGGGGGACTAGCAATCAGCCCCAGCATTTT,CASSLSGRGTSNQPQHF
once,TRBV7-7,TRBJ2-7,TRBD1,TGTGCCAGCAGCTGGGGGACAGGGAGCTCCTACGAGCAGTACTTC,CASSWGTGSSYEQYF
-,TRBV7-9,TRBJ1-2,-,TGTGCCAGCAGCCCCCCGACAGAACCCCTCCTCTATGGCTACACCTTC,CASSPPTEPLLYGYTF
many,TRBV6-6,TRBJ1-6,TRBD1,TGTGCCAGCAACCCGGGACAGGGTAATTCACCCCTCCACTTT,CASNPGQGNSPLHF
-,TRBV7-2,TRBJ2-3,TRBD2,TGTGCCAGCAGCTTAGCCCGGCTAGCGGGGCCCGGGGATACGCAGTATTTT,CASSLARLAGPGDTQYF
few,TRBV3-1,TRBJ2-3,-,TGTGCCAGCAGCCCCTGGAGGGCAGACTCCACAGATACGCAGTATTTT,CASSPWRADSTDTQYF
many,TRBV2,TRBJ2-6,-,TGTGCCAGCAGTGAATCCTCTTGGGGGATCGGGGCCAACGTCCTGACTTTC,CASSESSWGIGANVLTF
-,TRBV11-2,TRBJ2-7,-,TGTGCCAGCAGCTTAGAGGCGGCTTACGAGCAGTACTTC,CASSLEAAYEQYF
few,TRBV29-1,TRBJ1-2,TRBD1,TGCAGCGTAGTGGGAGGGGACAGCTCCTATGGCTACACCTTC,CSVVGGDSSYGYTF
-,TRBV5-1,TRBJ2-2,TRBD1,TGCGCCAGCAGCTTGGTCGACAGGGGGCGCGGCACCGGGGAGCTGTTTTTT,CASSLVDRGRGTGELFF
-,TRBV28,TRBJ2-7,-,TGTGCCAGCAGTTTGGTTTCGAACAGGCCCTCCTACGAGCAGTACTTC,CASSLVSNRPSYEQYF
-,TRBV20-1,TRBJ2-3,TRBD2,TGCAGTGCTAGAGGGGGCGGGGGTTTCACAGATACGCAGTATTTT,CSARGGGGFTDTQYF
-,TRBV9,TRBJ1-1,-,TGTGCCAGCAGCCTCGCCTGGACAGCGAACGGTGAAGCTTTCTTT,CASSLAWTANGEAFF